This T cell receptor (beta chain) comes out of a study of blood T cells in healthy people across ages. Broader study findings: The diversity estimates, figures obtained from one million T cells, were considered underestimates. Naive T cell percentage by flow cytometry tracked strongly with beta diversity. Unknown CMV status may confound age-related changes in expanded clones.

Donors gave about 9.3 milliliters of peripheral blood apiece. About this clonotype itself: Its matching antigen is unknown.

PCR was performed a second time for roughly 7 to 12 cycles using a sample-barcoded 5' primer and a J-beta primer mix. In TCRdb, the 5' RACE reads were re-called with MiXCR into one record per CDR3 protein. This table holds some 370,000 distinct CDR3 sequences, approximately 47% found once. V lost 5 bases and J 0 bases, leaving 8 bases between the germline ends. Germline-derived CDR1 and CDR2 are SQVTM and ANQGSEA. The CDR3 contains 12 residues. This receptor was obtained from a man in his 60s in good health. J is TRBJ2-7 and V is TRBV29-1; no reliable D call. The specimen was blood. The chain's CDR3 is CSVFGDSYEQYF. CDR3 nucleotide sequence: TGCAGCGTTTTTGGGGACTCCTACGAGCAGTACTTC.